The 29 T cell receptor beta chains listed next were all sequenced from one sample in a study of molecular identifiers for immune sequencing clone quantification. MiXCR, applied by TCRdb to the PCR reads, yields one record per CDR3 protein. The table records about 510,000 distinct CDR3 sequences, about a quarter of them present only once. Sequences were obtained from naive CD8+ T cells from blood, with Jurkat cell RNA spiked in. Subset in this sample: FACS-sorted CD8+CD4-CCR7+CD45RA+ naive T cells. These receptors came from a human donor in good health. Some libraries in this study had Jurkat cell RNA spiked in.

The sample holds a few counts of this clonotype. The genes are TRBV7-9 and TRBJ2-1, with D tentatively TRBD1 or TRBD2 (5 bases each). V was clipped by 6 bases and J by 6 bases, with 12 bases between them. The CDR3 has 13 residues. Per germline, CDR1 SEHNR and CDR2 FQNEAQ (reference sequence). For the CDR3, the DNA is TGTGCCAGCAGGGCCGGGGCTAGCAATGAGCAGTTCTTC. Encoded protein: CASRAGASNEQFF. The complete variable domain, with remaining parts taken from reference TRBV7-9 and TRBJ2-1, reads DTGVSQNPRHKITKRGQNVTFRCDPISEHNRLYWYRQTLGQGPEFLTYFQNEAQLEKSRLLSDRFSAERPKGSFSTLEIQRTEQGDSAMYLCASRAGASNEQFFGPGTRLTVL.

This clonotype came up many times. V and J are TRBV29-1 and TRBJ2-2; 14 bases map to TRBD2. Germline-derived CDR1 and CDR2 are SQVTM and ANQGSEA. This CDR3 has 14 residues. V lost 6 bases and J lost 4; bases outside the gene matches: 1. CDR3 protein: CSVGLAGGTGELFF. The CDR3 DNA sequence: TGCAGCGTCGGACTAGCGGGAGGCACCGGGGAGCTGTTTTTT.

This clonotype was seen only a few times. This chain links TRBV14 with TRBJ2-1; TRBD1 matches at 7 bases. V trimming: 4 bases; J trimming: 9 bases; junction bases outside the gene matches: 6. CDR1 and CDR2 (germline): SGHDN, FVKESK. This CDR3 has 13 residues. CDR3 amino acids: CASSLTGYGEQFF. As DNA, the CDR3 is TGTGCCAGCAGCCTGACAGGGTACGGTGAGCAGTTCTTC.

As regards this clonotype: Since a much larger clone is just one base distant, this may be a read error. It is likely a read error, because the conserved phenylalanine at the end of the CDR3 is missing. The chain links TRBV28 to TRBJ2-2, with D unresolved. Trimming cost V 6 bases and J 6 bases, with 8 bases left between them. Germline V CDR1 and CDR2: MDHEN, SYDVKM. The CDR3 has 12 residues. DNA for the CDR3: TGTGCCAGCAGCCTAGACTCCGGGGAGCTGTTTTCT. It codes for CASSLDSGELFS.

This clonotype was seen only a few times. The CDR3 loop reads CASSTPGTSSITHTDTQYF. CDR3 nucleotides: TGTGCCAGCAGCACACCCGGGACTAGCAGTATAACCCACACAGATACGCAGTATTTT. This chain connects TRBV21-1 to TRBJ2-3; TRBD2, the table's D call, was not compared with the DNA. TRBV21-1 is a documented pseudogene. The CDR3 sequence is 19 residues long.

This clonotype came up a few times. The rearrangement joins TRBV9 to TRBJ2-2, with a tentative D call TRBD1 (6 bases). Germline loops: CDR1 SGDLS, CDR2 YYNGEE. CDR3 size: 16 residues. V was trimmed by 3 bases and J by 5 bases, leaving 17 bases between them. CDR3: CASSASQGTMTGELFF. In DNA, the CDR3 is TGTGCCAGCAGCGCCAGCCAGGGGACAATGACCGGGGAGCTGTTTTTT. The full variable domain, with the rest looked up from reference TRBV9 and TRBJ2-2, is DSGVTQTPKHLITATGQRVTLRCSPRSGDLSVYWYQQSLDQGLQFLIQYYNGEERAKGNILERFSAQQFPDLHSELNLSSLELGDSALYFCASSASQGTMTGELFFGEGSRLTVL.

Remarks on this clonotype: A much larger clone lies a single base off, so this may be a read error. The conserved phenylalanine or tryptophan normally closing the CDR3 is absent here, so this likely arose from a read error. The V call is TRBV12-3 or TRBV12-4, the J call TRBJ2-5; 9 bases are shared with TRBD1. CDR3 length: 15 residues. The junction had 10 bases not matched to a gene; V was cut back by 6 bases and J by 5 bases. This CDR3 reads CASREPGQGDETQYL. In DNA, the CDR3 is TGTGCCAGCAGGGAACCGGGACAGGGAGATGAGACCCAGTACTTA.

The V and J genes are TRBV7-8 and TRBJ2-3, with no clear D. The V end lost 4 bases, the J end lost 1 base, and 15 bases lay between the germline ends. This CDR3 has 16 residues. CDR1 SGHVS and CDR2 FQNEAQ come from the germline V gene. DNA of the CDR3: TGTGCCAGCAGCTCCCTGGGTCGATGGGGCACAGATACGCAGTATTTT. It is translated as CASSSLGRWGTDTQYF.

This clonotype was seen a few times. The V and J genes are TRBV27 and TRBJ1-6, with D perhaps matching TRBD1 (5 bases). Germline CDR1 reads MNHEY; CDR2 reads SMNVEV (reference sequence). V was trimmed by 8 bases and J by 7 bases, leaving 12 bases between them. The CDR3 has 13 amino acids. The CDR3, as DNA: TGTGCCAGCCGAGGGGTGGAAAATTCACCCCTCCACTTT. Its protein product is CASRGVENSPLHF.

The chain uses TRBV7-9 and TRBJ2-2; 7 bases map to TRBD2. The trim removed 4 bases at V and 4 bases at J, leaving 15 bases unmatched. The CDR3 length is 18 residues. CDR1 and CDR2 (germline): SEHNR, FQNEAQ (reference sequence). The CDR3 here is CASSSPRGGSSGTGELFF. In nucleotides, the CDR3 is TGTGCCAGCAGCTCCCCTCGGGGCGGGAGCTCCGGCACCGGGGAGCTGTTTTTT.

This clonotype has just a few counts. This chain connects TRBV24-1 to TRBJ2-3, with D unclear. Looked up from germline, CDR1 is KGHDR and CDR2 is SFDVKD. V lost 9 bases to trimming and J lost 1 base, with 19 bases between them. This CDR3 is 16 amino acids long. The CDR3 is CATASPPLYGTDTQYF. The CDR3 region has the DNA TGTGCCACCGCCTCCCCGCCTCTCTACGGCACAGATACGCAGTATTTT.

This clonotype has at least ten counts. V is TRBV5-5 and J is TRBJ2-3, with TRBD1 identical over 7 bases. Losses at the gene ends were 6 bases for V and 0 bases for J; bases not matched to a gene: 7. Per germline, CDR1 SGHKS and CDR2 YYEKEE (reference sequence). The CDR3 runs 15 residues. CDR3 in amino acids: CASTRDSASTDTQYF. In DNA form, the CDR3 reads TGTGCCAGCACCCGGGACAGCGCCAGCACAGATACGCAGTATTTT.

As for this clonotype: One base away lies a much larger clone, so this may be a sequencing read error. CDR3 coding DNA: TGTACCAGCAGTTTTGGGCAGGTTCAAGCTTTCTTT. Translation gives CTSSFGQVQAFF. The chain joins TRBV12-3 or TRBV12-4 to TRBJ1-1; D unresolved. The CDR3 is made up of 12 amino acids.

The V and J genes are TRBV30 and TRBJ1-5, with a weak D call TRBD1 (6 bases). Germline lookup yields CDR1 GTSNPN and CDR2 SVGIG (reference sequence). This CDR3 is 14 amino acids long. The V end lost 4 bases, the J end lost 6 bases, and 16 bases lay between the germline ends. The CDR3, as DNA: TGTGCCTGGACTACAGGGCAGGGAAGTCAGCCCCAGCATTTT. Translating it yields CAWTTGQGSQPQHF.

This sequence joins TRBV7-9 and TRBJ1-1, with 7 bases fitting TRBD1. CDR1 is SEHNR, CDR2 FQNEAQ, per germline (reference sequence). Losses at the gene ends were 4 bases for V and 8 bases for J; bases not matched to a gene: 10. The CDR3 length is 14 residues. CDR3 amino acids: CASSSDRKDPEAFF. CDR3 nucleotides: TGTGCCAGCAGCTCGGACAGGAAGGACCCCGAAGCTTTCTTT.

This sequence joins TRBV20-1 and TRBJ1-1; 7 nucleotides agree with TRBD1. V lost 5 bases and J lost 3; bases outside the gene matches: 9. The CDR3 runs 14 residues. Germline values: CDR1 DFQATT, CDR2 SNEGSKA (reference sequence). The CDR3: CSAGQGVAYTEAFF. The CDR3 bases are TGCAGTGCTGGGCAGGGGGTGGCGTACACTGAAGCTTTCTTT.

As regards this clonotype: Relative to the germline gene, one junction end is altered; a read error may explain this. The chain recombines TRBV6-2 or TRBV6-3 with TRBJ1-2; a possible D gene is TRBD1 (6 bases). The CDR3 is 15 residues long. Germline values: CDR1 MNHEY, CDR2 SVGEGT. CDR3 DNA sequence: TGTGCCAGCAGTTACTCGATCGTCACAGGGCCGGAGAGGAACTTC. Protein product: CASSYSIVTGPERNF.

J is TRBJ2-3 and V is TRBV5-1; D perhaps matches TRBD1 (6 bases). This CDR3 contains 15 residues. Germline V lookup: CDR1 SGHRS, CDR2 YFSETQ. The germline V and J ends were trimmed by 4 bases and 4 bases, with 16 bases remaining between them. This CDR3 is CASSSTQGQPDTQYF. For the CDR3, the DNA is TGCGCCAGCAGCAGCACTCAGGGGCAACCAGATACGCAGTATTTT.

This clonotype showed up just a few times. This chain connects TRBV20-1 to TRBJ2-3, with D tentatively TRBD2 (5 bases). The germline V gene encodes CDR1 DFQATT and CDR2 SNEGSKA (reference sequence). V shed 3 bases and J shed 0 bases, with 13 bases lying between them. The CDR3 sequence is 15 residues long. CDR3 amino acids: CSARNLWESTDTQYF. The CDR3 region has the DNA TGCAGTGCTAGGAACTTGTGGGAGAGCACAGATACGCAGTATTTT.

This clonotype was observed many times. The chain is built from TRBV12-3 or TRBV12-4 and TRBJ2-3, with TRBD1 identical over 8 bases. Trimming cost V 3 bases and J 2 bases; bases outside gene matches: 7. The CDR3 loop spans 16 amino acids. Here the CDR3 DNA reads TGTGCCAGCAGTTTGACAGGGGCCCTACTCACAGATACGCAGTATTTT. It specifies CASSLTGALLTDTQYF.

This clonotype occurred a few times. The rearrangement uses TRBV12-3 or TRBV12-4 and TRBJ2-5, with 8 bases that match TRBD1. This CDR3 comprises 13 residues. The V segment lost 5 bases and the J segment 11 bases; nucleotides outside the gene matches: 10. This CDR3 is CASSGDRGLGQYF. CDR3 DNA: TGTGCCAGCAGTGGAGACAGGGGATTGGGTCAGTACTTC.

Remarks on this clonotype: A much larger clonotype is one base distant, so this may be a read error. This chain links TRBV6-6 with TRBJ1-1, with a weak D call TRBD1 (5 bases). This CDR3 is 15 amino acids long. The V gene's germline CDR1 is MNHNY and CDR2 SVGAGI (reference sequence). V lost 8 bases and J 1 base, leaving 17 bases between the germline ends. The CDR3 DNA sequence: TGTGCCAGCGGTCGCCTCCCCGGGGCGAACACTGAAGCTTTCTTT. Its protein product is CASGRLPGANTEAFF.

This clonotype was seen ten or more times. As DNA, the CDR3 is TGTGCCAGCAGCGTAGGCGGGGGTGGCAATCAGCCCCAGCATTTT. Its protein is CASSVGGGGNQPQHF. The V and J genes are TRBV9 and TRBJ1-5; a weak D match, TRBD1 (5 bases). Germline V gives CDR1 SGDLS, CDR2 YYNGEE. V was trimmed by 0 bases and J by 2 bases, leaving 9 bases between them. This CDR3 has 15 amino acids.

This clonotype was observed a few times. This chain connects TRBV21-1 to TRBJ2-7; TRBD2 was called by the table and not checked on the DNA. TRBV21-1 is a pseudogene segment. The CDR3 totals 18 residues. The CDR3 coding sequence is TGTGCCAGCAGCAAAGTACCGGATAGGAGGGACCCTTGGTACGAGCAGTACTTC. Its translation: CASSKVPDRRDPWYEQYF.

This clonotype occurred many times. The chain combines TRBV19 with TRBJ1-5, with D uncertain. V lost 5 bases and J lost 5, with 10 bases in between. CDR3 length equals 13 residues. CDR1 LNHDA and CDR2 SQIVND come from the germline V gene (reference sequence). CDR3 nucleotide sequence: TGTGCCAGTAGTTGGGGTTTCGATCAGCCCCAGCATTTT. Its translation is CASSWGFDQPQHF.

V and J are TRBV7-9 and TRBJ1-4; 10 bases fit TRBD1. This CDR3 region has 16 residues. With V trimmed by 0 bases and J by 8 bases, 6 bases remained unmatched. Germline V CDR1 and CDR2: SEHNR, FQNEAQ (reference sequence). Here the CDR3 DNA reads TGTGCCAGCAGCTTAGCCGGACAGGGGGTAAACGAAAAACTGTTTTTT. Translating gives CASSLAGQGVNEKLFF.

In this sample, this clonotype turned up many times. This chain connects TRBV27 to TRBJ2-7, with TRBD1 as a possible D gene (6 bases). The CDR3 is made up of 13 amino acids. The V end was cut by 5 bases, the J end by 3 bases, with 11 bases between. CDR1 and CDR2 from the germline V gene are MNHEY and SMNVEV (reference sequence). The CDR3 spells CASSPQTGYEQYF. CDR3 bases: TGTGCCAGCAGTCCCCAGACAGGCTACGAGCAGTACTTC.

The J gene is TRBJ2-1, the V gene TRBV19; TRBD2 aligns across 11 bases. V gave up 5 bases and J gave up 2 bases; unmatched junction bases: 5. The CDR3 has 16 residues. Germline-derived CDR1 and CDR2 are LNHDA and SQIVND (reference sequence). The CDR3 coding sequence is TGTGCCAGTAGTCCTAGCGGGGGGAATCCCTACAATGAGCAGTTCTTC. It yields the protein CASSPSGGNPYNEQFF.

This clonotype has only a few counts. The chain joins TRBV6-5 to TRBJ2-7; D might be TRBD1 or TRBD2, each matching 7 bases. The CDR3 extends over 11 amino acids. Looked up from germline, CDR1 is MNHEY and CDR2 is SVGAGI. The V end lost 5 bases, the J end lost 11 bases, and 13 bases lay between the germline ends. The CDR3, as DNA: TGTGCCAGCAGTCAGGGGGAGGGGGAGTACTTC. The encoded protein is CASSQGEGEYF.